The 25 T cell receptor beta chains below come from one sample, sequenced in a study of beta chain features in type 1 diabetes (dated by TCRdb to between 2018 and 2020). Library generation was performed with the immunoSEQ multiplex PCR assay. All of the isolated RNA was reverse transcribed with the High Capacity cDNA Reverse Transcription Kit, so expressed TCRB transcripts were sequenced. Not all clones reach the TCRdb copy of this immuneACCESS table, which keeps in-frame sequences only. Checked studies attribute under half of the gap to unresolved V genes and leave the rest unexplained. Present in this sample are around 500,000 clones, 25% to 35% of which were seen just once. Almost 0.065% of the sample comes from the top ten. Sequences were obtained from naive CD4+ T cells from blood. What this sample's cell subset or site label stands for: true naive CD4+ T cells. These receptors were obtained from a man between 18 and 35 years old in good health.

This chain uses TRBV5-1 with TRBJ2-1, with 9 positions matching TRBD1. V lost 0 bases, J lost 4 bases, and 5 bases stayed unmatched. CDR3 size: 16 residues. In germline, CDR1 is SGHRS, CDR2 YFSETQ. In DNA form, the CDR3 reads TGCGCCAGCAGCTTGGAGATACAGGGGGCTTACAATGAGCAGTTCTTC. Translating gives CASSLEIQGAYNEQFF.

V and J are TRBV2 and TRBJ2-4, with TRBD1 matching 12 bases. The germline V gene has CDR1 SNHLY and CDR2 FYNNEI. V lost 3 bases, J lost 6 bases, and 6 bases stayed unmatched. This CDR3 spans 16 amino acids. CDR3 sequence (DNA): TGTGCCAGCAGTGACCGGGACAGGGGGCTGATAAACATTCAGTACTTC. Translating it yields CASSDRDRGLINIQYF.

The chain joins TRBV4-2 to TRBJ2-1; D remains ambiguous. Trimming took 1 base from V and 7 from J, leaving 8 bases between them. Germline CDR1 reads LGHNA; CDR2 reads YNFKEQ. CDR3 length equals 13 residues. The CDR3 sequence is CASSQGMENEQFF. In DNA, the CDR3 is TGTGCCAGCAGCCAAGGAATGGAGAATGAGCAGTTCTTC.

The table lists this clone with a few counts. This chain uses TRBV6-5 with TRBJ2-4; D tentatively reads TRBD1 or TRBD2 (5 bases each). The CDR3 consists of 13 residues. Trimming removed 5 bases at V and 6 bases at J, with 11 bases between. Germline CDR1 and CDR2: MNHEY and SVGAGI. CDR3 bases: TGTGCCAGCAGTCCCACAGGAGGAAACATTCAGTACTTC. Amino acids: CASSPTGGNIQYF.

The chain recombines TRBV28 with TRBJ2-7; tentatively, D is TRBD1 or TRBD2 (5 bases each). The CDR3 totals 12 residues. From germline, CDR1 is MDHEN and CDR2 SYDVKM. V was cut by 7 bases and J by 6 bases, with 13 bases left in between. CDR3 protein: CASTGLGGEQYF. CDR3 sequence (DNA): TGTGCCAGCACAGGGCTAGGAGGCGAGCAGTACTTC. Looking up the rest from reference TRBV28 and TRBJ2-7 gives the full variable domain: DVKVTQSSRYLVKRTGEKVFLECVQDMDHENMFWYRQDPGLGLRLIYFSYDVKMKEKGDIPEGYSVSREKKERFSLILESASTNQTSMYLCASTGLGGEQYFGPGTRLTVT.

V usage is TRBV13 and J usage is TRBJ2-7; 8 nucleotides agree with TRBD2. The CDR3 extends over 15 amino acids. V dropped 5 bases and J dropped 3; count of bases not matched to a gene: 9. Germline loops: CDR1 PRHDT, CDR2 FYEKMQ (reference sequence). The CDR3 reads CASSPGLAVDYEQYF. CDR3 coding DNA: TGTGCCAGCAGCCCAGGACTAGCTGTAGACTACGAGCAGTACTTC.

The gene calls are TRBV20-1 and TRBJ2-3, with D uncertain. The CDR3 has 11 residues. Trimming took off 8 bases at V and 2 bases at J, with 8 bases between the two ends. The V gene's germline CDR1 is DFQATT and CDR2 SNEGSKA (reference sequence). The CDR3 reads CSPRITDTQYF. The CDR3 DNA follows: TGCAGTCCGAGGATCACAGATACGCAGTATTTT.

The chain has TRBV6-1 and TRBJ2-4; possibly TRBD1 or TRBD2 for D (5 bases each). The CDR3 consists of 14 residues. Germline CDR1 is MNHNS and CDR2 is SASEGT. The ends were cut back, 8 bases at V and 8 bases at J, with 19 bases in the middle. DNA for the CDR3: TGTGCCAGCGGGGCCCCGGGACGGATGGACATTCAGTACTTC. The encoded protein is CASGAPGRMDIQYF.

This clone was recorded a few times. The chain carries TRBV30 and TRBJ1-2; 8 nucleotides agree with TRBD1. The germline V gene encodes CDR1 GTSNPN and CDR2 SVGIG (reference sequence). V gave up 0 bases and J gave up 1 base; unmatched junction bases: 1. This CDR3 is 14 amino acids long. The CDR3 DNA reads TGTGCCTGGAGTGTACAGGGGGTTAACTATGGCTACACCTTC. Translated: CAWSVQGVNYGYTF.

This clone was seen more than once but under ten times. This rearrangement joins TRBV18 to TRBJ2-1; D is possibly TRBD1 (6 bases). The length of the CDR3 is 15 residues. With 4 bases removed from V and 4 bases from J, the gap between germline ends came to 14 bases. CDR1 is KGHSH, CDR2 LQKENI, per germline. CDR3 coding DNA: TGTGCCAGCTCACAGACAGGAGATGGATACAATGAGCAGTTCTTC. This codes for CASSQTGDGYNEQFF.

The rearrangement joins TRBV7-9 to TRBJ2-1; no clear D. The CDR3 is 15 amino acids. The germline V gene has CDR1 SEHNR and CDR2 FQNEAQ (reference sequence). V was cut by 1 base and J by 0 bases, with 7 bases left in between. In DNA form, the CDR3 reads TGTGCCAGCAGCTTAGGGGCGAGCTCCTACAATGAGCAGTTCTTC. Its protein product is CASSLGASSYNEQFF.

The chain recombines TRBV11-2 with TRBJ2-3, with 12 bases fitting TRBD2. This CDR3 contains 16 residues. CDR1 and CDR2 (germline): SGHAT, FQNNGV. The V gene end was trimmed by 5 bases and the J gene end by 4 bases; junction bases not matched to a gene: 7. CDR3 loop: CASSPTSGSWSDTQYF. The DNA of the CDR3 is TGTGCCAGCAGCCCGACTAGCGGGAGTTGGTCAGATACGCAGTATTTT.

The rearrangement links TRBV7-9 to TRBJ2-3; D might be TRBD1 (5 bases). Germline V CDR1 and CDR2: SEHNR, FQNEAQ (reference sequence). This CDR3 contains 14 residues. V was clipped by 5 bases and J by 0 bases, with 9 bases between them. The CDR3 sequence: CASSATVSTDTQYF. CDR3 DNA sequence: TGTGCCAGCAGCGCGACAGTAAGCACAGATACGCAGTATTTT.

CDR3 amino acids: CAWVTTNTEAFF. The CDR3 DNA sequence: TGTGCCTGGGTTACAACGAACACTGAAGCTTTCTTT. V and J are TRBV30 and TRBJ1-1; D unresolved. CDR3 length: 12 amino acids. Looked up from germline, CDR1 is GTSNPN and CDR2 is SVGIG (reference sequence). The V end was cut by 5 bases, the J end by 1 base, with 8 bases between.

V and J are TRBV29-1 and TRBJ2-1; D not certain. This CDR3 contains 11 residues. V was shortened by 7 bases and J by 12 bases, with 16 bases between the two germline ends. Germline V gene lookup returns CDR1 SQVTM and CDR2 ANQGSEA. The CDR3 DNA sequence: TGCAGCGGAGACCCAGGACCCGCGCAGTTCTTC. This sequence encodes CSGDPGPAQFF.

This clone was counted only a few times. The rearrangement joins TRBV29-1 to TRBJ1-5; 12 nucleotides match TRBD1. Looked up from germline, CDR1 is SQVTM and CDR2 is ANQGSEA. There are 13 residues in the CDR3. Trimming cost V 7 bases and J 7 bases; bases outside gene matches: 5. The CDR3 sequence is CSGGTGGGQPQHF. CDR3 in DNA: TGCAGCGGTGGGACAGGGGGCGGGCAGCCCCAGCATTTT.

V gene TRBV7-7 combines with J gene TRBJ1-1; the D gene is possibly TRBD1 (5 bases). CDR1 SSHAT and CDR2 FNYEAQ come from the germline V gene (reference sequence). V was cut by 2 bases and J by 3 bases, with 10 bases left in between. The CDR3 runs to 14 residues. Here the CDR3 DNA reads TGTGCCAGCAGCTTAAGGGGAGGGGACACTGAAGCTTTCTTT. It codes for CASSLRGGDTEAFF.

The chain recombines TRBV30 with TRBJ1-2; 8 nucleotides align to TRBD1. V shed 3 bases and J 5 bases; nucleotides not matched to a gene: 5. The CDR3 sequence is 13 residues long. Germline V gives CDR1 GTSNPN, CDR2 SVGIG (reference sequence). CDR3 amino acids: CAWSDGTGYGYTF. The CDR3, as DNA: TGTGCCTGGAGCGACGGGACAGGTTATGGCTACACCTTC.

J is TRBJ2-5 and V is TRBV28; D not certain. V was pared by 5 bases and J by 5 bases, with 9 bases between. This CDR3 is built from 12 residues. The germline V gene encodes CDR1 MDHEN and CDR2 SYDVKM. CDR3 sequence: CASSAPEETQYF. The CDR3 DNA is TGTGCCAGCAGTGCGCCAGAGGAGACCCAGTACTTC. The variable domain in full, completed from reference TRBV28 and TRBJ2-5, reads DVKVTQSSRYLVKRTGEKVFLECVQDMDHENMFWYRQDPGLGLRLIYFSYDVKMKEKGDIPEGYSVSREKKERFSLILESASTNQTSMYLCASSAPEETQYFGPGTRLLVL.

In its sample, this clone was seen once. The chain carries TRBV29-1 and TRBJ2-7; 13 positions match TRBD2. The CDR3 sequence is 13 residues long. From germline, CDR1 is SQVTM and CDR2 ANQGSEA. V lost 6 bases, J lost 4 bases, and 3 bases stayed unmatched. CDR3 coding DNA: TGCAGCGTCGGACTAGCGGGAGTTTACGAGCAGTACTTC. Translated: CSVGLAGVYEQYF.

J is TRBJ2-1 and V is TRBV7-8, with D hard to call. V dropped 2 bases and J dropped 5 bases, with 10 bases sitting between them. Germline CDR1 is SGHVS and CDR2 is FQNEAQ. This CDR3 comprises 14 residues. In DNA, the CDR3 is TGTGCCAGCAGCTTAAGGCTTTTAAACAATGAGCAGTTCTTC. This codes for CASSLRLLNNEQFF.

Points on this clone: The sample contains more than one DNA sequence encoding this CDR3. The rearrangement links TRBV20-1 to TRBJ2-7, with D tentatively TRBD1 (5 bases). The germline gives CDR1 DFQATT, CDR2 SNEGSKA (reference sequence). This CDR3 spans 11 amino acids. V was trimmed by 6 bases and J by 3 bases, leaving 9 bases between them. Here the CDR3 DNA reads TGCAGTGCCTCAAGGGGCTACGAGCAGTACTTC. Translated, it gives CSASRGYEQYF.

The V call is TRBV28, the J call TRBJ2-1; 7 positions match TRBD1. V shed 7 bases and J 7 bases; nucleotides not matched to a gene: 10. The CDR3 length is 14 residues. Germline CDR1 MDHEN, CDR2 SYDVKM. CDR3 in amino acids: CASTATGTRNEQFF. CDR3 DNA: TGTGCCAGCACCGCGACAGGGACAAGGAATGAGCAGTTCTTC.

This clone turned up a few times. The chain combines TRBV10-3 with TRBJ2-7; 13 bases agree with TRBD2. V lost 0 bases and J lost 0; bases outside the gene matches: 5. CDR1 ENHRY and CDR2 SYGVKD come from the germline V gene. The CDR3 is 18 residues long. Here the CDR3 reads CAISESGTSGTASYEQYF. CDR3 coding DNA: TGTGCCATCAGTGAGTCGGGGACTAGCGGGACCGCCTCCTACGAGCAGTACTTC.

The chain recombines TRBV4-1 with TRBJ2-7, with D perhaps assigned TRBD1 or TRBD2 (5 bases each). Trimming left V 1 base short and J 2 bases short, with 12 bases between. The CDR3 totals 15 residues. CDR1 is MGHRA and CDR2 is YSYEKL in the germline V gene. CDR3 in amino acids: CASSQVPADTYEQYF. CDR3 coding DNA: TGCGCCAGCAGCCAAGTTCCAGCGGACACCTACGAGCAGTACTTC.